These 7 T cell receptor beta chains came from one sample sequenced in a study of cytomegalovirus exposure and HLA in healthy donors. Data came from immunoSEQ multiplex PCR; TCRdb stores just in-frame clones and leaves some out. In the table there are about 160,000 clones, 65% to 90% of which are singletons. Sequenced sample: PBMCs. These receptors were obtained from a woman younger than 30 in good health and CMV-seronegative.

The rearrangement uses TRBV4-2 and TRBJ2-7; TRBD1 might be the D (6 bases). The CDR3 runs 14 residues. Trimming took 0 bases from V and 0 from J, leaving 6 bases between them. Germline V gene lookup returns CDR1 LGHNA and CDR2 YNFKEQ. CDR3 protein: CASSQEDSSYEQYF. In DNA, the CDR3 is TGTGCCAGCAGCCAAGAGGACAGCTCCTACGAGCAGTACTTC.

J is TRBJ1-2 and V is TRBV25-1, with 8 bases matching TRBD1. In germline, CDR1 is MGHDK, CDR2 SYGVNS. The trim removed 6 bases at V and 6 bases at J, leaving 9 bases unmatched. The CDR3 spans 14 residues. In DNA form, the CDR3 reads TGTGCCAGCAGCGACCTGGGACAGGCCCATGGCTACACCTTC. It codes for CASSDLGQAHGYTF.

The chain combines TRBV5-4 with TRBJ2-1; no firm D call. This CDR3 region has 15 residues. Per the germline V gene, CDR1 is SGHNT and CDR2 is YYREEE (reference sequence). Trimming removed 0 bases at V and 7 bases at J, with 14 bases between. CDR3 nucleotide sequence: TGTGCCAGCAGCTTGGCCGGGTCGGTCCCTAATGAGCAGTTCTTC. This translates into CASSLAGSVPNEQFF.

This clone was seen more than once but under ten times. The chain has TRBV27 and TRBJ1-1; 7 bases match TRBD1. The CDR3 consists of 16 residues. Germline lookup yields CDR1 MNHEY and CDR2 SMNVEV (reference sequence). The trim removed 6 bases at V and 2 bases at J, leaving 12 bases unmatched. CDR3 DNA: TGTGCCAGCAGGCCTCCCCGGGACAGATTAAACACTGAAGCTTTCTTT. Its translation: CASRPPRDRLNTEAFF.

This clone was detected once. V gene TRBV18 combines with J gene TRBJ1-2; D not resolved. Trimming pared 1 base from V and 6 bases from J, leaving 15 bases between. CDR1 is KGHSH and CDR2 is LQKENI in the germline V gene. This CDR3 has 15 residues. Here the CDR3 DNA reads TGTGCCAGCTCACCACACGGCAGGTCGAGCCATGGCTACACCTTC. Translated, it gives CASSPHGRSSHGYTF.

This rearrangement joins TRBV4-3 to TRBJ2-1; 7 nucleotides line up with TRBD2. Trimming cost V 0 bases and J 1 base; bases outside gene matches: 3. CDR3 size: 16 residues. Looked up from germline, CDR1 is LGHNA and CDR2 is YSLEER. This CDR3 reads CASSQDGLVSYNEQFF. As DNA, the CDR3 is TGCGCCAGCAGCCAAGATGGACTAGTTTCCTACAATGAGCAGTTCTTC.

J is TRBJ2-1 and V is TRBV27; a weak D match, TRBD2 (6 bases). V was shortened by 3 bases and J by 1 base, with 10 bases between the two germline ends. CDR3 length: 15 residues. CDR1 is MNHEY, CDR2 SMNVEV, per germline (reference sequence). The CDR3 is CASSFGLKSYNEQFF. DNA for the CDR3: TGTGCCAGCAGTTTTGGACTAAAGTCCTACAATGAGCAGTTCTTC.